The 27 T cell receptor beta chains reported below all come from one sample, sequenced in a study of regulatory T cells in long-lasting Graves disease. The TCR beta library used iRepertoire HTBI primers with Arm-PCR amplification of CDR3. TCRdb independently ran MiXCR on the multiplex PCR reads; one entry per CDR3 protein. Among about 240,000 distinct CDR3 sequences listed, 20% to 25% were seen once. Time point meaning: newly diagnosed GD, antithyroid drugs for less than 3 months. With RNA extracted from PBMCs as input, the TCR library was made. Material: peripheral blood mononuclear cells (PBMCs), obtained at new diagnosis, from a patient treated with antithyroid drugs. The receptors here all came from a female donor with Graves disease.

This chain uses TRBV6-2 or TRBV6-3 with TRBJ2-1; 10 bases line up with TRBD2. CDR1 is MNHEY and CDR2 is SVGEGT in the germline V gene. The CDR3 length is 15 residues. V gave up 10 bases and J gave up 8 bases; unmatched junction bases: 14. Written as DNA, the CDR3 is TGTGCCAACAGAGATAGCGGGAGGACGGCCGATGAGCAGTTCTTC. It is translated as CANRDSGRTADEQFF.

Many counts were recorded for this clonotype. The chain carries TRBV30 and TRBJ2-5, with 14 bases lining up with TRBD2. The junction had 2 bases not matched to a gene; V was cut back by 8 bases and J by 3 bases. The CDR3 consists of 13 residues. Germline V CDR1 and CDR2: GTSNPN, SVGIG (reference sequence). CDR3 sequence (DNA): TGTGCCCTGGGACTAGCGGGAGAAGAGACCCAGTACTTC. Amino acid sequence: CALGLAGEETQYF. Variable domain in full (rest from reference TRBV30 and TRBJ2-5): SQTIHQWPATLVQPVGSPLSLECTVEGTSNPNLYWYRQAAGRGLQLLFYSVGIGQISSEVPQNLSASRPQDRQFILSSKKLLLSDSGFYLCALGLAGEETQYFGPGTRLLVL.

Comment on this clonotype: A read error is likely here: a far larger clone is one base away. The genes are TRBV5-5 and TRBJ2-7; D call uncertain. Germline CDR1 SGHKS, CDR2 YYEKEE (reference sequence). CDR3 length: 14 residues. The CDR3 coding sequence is TGCGCCAGCAGCTTCTCCCAGAGTAGTTACAAGCAGTACTTC. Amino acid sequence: CASSFSQSSYKQYF.

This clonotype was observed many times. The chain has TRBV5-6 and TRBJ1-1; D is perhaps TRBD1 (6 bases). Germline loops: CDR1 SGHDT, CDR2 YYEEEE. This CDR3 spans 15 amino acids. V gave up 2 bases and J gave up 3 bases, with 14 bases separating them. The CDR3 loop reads CASSFLDRTYTEAFF. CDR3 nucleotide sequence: TGTGCCAGCAGCTTTCTGGACAGAACCTACACTGAAGCTTTCTTT.

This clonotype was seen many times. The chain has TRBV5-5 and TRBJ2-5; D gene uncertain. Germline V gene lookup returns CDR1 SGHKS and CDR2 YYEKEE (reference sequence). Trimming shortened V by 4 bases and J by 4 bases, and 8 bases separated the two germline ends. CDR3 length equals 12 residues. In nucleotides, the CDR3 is TGTGCCAGCAGCCTAAACGTAGAGACCCAGTACTTC. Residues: CASSLNVETQYF.

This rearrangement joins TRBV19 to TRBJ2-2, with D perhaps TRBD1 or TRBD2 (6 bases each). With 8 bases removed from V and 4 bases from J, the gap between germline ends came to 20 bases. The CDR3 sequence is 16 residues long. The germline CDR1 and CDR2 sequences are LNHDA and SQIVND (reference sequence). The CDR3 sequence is CASHIGGRRGTGELFF. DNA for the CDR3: TGTGCCAGTCATATCGGGGGCCGCCGGGGCACCGGGGAGCTGTTTTTT.

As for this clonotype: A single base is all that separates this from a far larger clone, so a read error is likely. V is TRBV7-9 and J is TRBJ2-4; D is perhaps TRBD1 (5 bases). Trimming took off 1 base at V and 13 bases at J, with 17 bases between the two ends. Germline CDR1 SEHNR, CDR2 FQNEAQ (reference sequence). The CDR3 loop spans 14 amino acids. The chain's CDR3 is CASSLVDSHNEQYF. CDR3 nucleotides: TGTGCCAGCAGCTTAGTCGACAGCCACAATGAGCAGTACTTC.

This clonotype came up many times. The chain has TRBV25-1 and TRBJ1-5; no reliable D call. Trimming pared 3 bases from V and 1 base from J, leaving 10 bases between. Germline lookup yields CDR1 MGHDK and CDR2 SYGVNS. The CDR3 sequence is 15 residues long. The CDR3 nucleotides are TGTGCCAGCAGTGATGGCGGTTGGAGCAATCAGCCCCAGCATTTT. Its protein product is CASSDGGWSNQPQHF.

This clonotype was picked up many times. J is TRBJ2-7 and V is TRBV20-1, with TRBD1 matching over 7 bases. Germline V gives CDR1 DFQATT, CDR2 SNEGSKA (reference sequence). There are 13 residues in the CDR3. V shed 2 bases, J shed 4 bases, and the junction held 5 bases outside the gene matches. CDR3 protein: CSARSRDRYEQYF. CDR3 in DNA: TGCAGTGCTAGATCAAGGGACAGATACGAGCAGTACTTC.

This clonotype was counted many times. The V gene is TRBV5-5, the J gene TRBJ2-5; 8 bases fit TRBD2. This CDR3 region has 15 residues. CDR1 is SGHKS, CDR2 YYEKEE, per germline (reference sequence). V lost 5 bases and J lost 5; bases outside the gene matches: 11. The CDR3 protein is CASRPGGAPVETQYF. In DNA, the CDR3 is TGTGCCAGCAGACCCGGGGGGGCACCCGTCGAGACCCAGTACTTC. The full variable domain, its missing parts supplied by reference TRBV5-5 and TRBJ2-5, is DAGVTQSPTHLIKTRGQQVTLRCSPISGHKSVSWYQQVLGQGPQFIFQYYEKEERGRGNFPDRFSARQFPNYSSELNVNALLLGDSALYLCASRPGGAPVETQYFGPGTRLLVL.

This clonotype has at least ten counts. CDR3 bases: TGTGCCAGCAGCCAAATACCCGGGACAGGGCCCACAGATACGCAGTATTTT. Translated: CASSQIPGTGPTDTQYF. V usage is TRBV5-5 and J usage is TRBJ2-3, with 9 bases identical to TRBD1. V was clipped by 4 bases and J by 2 bases; unmatched bases: 11. Germline CDR1 SGHKS, CDR2 YYEKEE (reference sequence). This CDR3 is built from 17 residues.

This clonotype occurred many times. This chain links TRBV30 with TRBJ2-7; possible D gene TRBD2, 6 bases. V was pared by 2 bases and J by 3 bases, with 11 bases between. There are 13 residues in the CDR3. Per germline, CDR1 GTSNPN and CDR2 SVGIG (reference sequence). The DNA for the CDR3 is TGTGCCTGGAGTTTAGCGGAACTCTACGAGCAGTACTTC. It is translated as CAWSLAELYEQYF.

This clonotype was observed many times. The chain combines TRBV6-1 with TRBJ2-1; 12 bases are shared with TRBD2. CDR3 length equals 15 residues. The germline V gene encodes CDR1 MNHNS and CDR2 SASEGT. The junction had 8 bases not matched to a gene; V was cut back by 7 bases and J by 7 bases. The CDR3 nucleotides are TGTGCCAGCAATACCCTAGCGGGAGGGCCTAATGAGCAGTTCTTC. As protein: CASNTLAGGPNEQFF.

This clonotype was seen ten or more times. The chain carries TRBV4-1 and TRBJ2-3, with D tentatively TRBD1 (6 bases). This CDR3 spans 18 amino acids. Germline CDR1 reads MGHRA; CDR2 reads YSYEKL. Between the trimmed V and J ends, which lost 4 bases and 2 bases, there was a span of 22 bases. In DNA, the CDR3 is TGCGCCAGCAGCCGAGGGACAACGGGGTATTCGGTCACAGATACGCAGTATTTT. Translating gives CASSRGTTGYSVTDTQYF.

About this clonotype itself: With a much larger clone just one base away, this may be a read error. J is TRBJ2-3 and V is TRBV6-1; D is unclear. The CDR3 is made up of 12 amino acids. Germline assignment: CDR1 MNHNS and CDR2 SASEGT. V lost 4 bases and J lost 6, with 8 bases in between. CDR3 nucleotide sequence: TGTGCCAGCAGTGCCTCTTGGGATACGCAGTATTTT. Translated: CASSASWDTQYF.

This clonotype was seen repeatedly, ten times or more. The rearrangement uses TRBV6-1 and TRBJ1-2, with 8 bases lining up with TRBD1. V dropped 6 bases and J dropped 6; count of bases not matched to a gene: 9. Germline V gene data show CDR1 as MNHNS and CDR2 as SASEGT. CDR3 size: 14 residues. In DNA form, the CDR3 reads TGTGCCAGCAGACAAACAGGGGGTTGGGATGGCTACACCTTC. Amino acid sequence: CASRQTGGWDGYTF.

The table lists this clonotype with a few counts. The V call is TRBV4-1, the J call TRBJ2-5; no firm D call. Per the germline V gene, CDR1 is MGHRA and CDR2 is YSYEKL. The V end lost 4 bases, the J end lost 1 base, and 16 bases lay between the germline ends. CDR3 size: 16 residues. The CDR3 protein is CASSRSYTGLQETQYF. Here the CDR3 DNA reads TGCGCCAGCAGCCGTAGTTATACTGGTCTCCAAGAGACCCAGTACTTC.

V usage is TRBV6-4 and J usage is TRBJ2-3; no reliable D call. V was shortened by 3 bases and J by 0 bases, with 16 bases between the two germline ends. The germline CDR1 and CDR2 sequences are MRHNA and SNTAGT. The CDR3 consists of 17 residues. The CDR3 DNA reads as TGTGCCAGCAGTGAGGGCCCAACCAAGGCTAGCACAGATACGCAGTATTTT. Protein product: CASSEGPTKASTDTQYF.

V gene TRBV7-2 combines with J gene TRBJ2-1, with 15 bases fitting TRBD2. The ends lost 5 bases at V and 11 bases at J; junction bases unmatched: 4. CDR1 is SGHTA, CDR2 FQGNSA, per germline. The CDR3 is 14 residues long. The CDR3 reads CASSTGTSGRKQFF. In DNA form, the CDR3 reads TGTGCCAGCAGCACCGGGACTAGCGGGAGGAAGCAGTTCTTC.

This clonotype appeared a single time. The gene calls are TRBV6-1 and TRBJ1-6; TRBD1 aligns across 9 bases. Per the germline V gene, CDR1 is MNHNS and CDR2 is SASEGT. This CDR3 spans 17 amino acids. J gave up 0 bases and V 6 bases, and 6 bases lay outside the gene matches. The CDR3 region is CASRAGTGTSYNSPLHF. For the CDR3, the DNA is TGTGCCAGCAGGGCCGGGACAGGGACCTCCTATAATTCACCCCTCCACTTT.

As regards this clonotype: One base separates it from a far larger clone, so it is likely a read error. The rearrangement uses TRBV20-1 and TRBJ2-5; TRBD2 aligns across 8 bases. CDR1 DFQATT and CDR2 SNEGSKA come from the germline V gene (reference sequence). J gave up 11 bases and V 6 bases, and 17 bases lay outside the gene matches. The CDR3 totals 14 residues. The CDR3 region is CSAFQLAEYNEQYF. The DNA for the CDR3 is TGCAGTGCCTTCCAACTAGCGGAGTACAATGAGCAGTACTTC.

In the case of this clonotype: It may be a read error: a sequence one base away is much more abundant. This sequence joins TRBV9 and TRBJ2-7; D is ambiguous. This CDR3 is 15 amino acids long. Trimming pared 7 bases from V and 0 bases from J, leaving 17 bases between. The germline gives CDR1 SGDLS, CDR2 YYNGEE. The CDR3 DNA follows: TGTGCCAGCTCTTCAACCCGGGTACCCTCCTACGAGCAGTACTTC. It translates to CASSSTRVPSYEQYF.

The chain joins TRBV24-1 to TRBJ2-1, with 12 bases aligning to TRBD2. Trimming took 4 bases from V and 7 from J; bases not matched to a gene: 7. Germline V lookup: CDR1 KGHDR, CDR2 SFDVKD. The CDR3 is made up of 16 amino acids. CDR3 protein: CATSDTLAGGRNEQFF. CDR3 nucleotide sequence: TGTGCCACCAGTGACACACTAGCGGGGGGTAGAAATGAGCAGTTCTTC.

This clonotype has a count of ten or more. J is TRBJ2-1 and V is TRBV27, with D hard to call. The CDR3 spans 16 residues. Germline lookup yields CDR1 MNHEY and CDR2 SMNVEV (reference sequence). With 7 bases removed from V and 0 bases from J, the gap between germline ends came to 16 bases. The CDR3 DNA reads TGTGCCAGCATCCCTACCTCAAGGAGCTCCTACAATGAGCAGTTCTTC. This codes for CASIPTSRSSYNEQFF.

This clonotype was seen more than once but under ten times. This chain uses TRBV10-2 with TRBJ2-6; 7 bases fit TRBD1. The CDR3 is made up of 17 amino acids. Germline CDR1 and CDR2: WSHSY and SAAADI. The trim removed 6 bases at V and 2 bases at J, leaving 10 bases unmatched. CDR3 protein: CASRGDRVGTGANVLTF. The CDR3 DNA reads TGCGCCAGCAGGGGAGACAGGGTGGGAACTGGGGCCAACGTCCTGACTTTC.

The CDR3 here is CSALGGGYQPQHF. As DNA, the CDR3 is TGCAGTGCCCTAGGGGGGGGCTATCAGCCCCAGCATTTT. The V call is TRBV20-1, the J call TRBJ1-5, with D possibly matching TRBD1 (6 bases). Germline assignment: CDR1 DFQATT and CDR2 SNEGSKA (reference sequence). Trimming shortened V by 6 bases and J by 5 bases, and 14 bases separated the two germline ends. The CDR3 length is 13 residues.

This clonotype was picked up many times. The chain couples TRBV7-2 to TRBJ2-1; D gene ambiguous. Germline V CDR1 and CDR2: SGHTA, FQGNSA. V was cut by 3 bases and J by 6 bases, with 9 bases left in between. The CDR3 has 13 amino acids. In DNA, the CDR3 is TGTGCCAGCAGCTTGGTTAGACTCAATGAGCAGTTCTTC. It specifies CASSLVRLNEQFF.